This T cell receptor beta chain came from a study of T-cell reconstitution after alpha-beta-depleted transplantation in children. Per the germline V gene, CDR1 is SGHRS and CDR2 is YFSETQ. Unmatched junction bases numbered 5, after V lost 0 bases and J lost 5 bases. This CDR3 contains 14 residues. For TCRbeta, the library was prepared with unique molecular identifiers. TCRdb used MiXCR to reprocess the PCR reads, holding one entry per CDR3 protein. Among approximately 1,000,000 distinct CDR3 sequences listed, about 31% were seen once. Concerning this clonotype itself: What it binds is not known.

Findings and limits, study-wide: Hyperexpanded clones declined; after one year, newly produced T cells mostly supplied diversity.

The chain uses TRBV5-1 and TRBJ2-7, with TRBD1 matching over 7 bases. The sequence came from a boy less than two years old who had a stem cell transplant for SCID, so the T cells may come from the graft donor. The sequencing here drew on PBMCs, mostly from graft donor cells, taken 360 days after TCRalphabeta/CD19-depleted stem cell transplant. CDR3 in amino acids: CASSLGETGHEQYF. DNA of the CDR3: TGCGCCAGCAGCTTGGGCGAGACAGGGCACGAGCAGTACTTC.